A single sample is the source of the 11 T cell receptor beta chains below, sequenced in a study of T-cell memory formation after mild COVID-19. TCRdb processed the 5' RACE reads anew with MiXCR; each CDR3 protein has one entry. The sample shows roughly 450,000 distinct CDR3 sequences, 15% to 20% of them seen only once. The sample comprised PBMCs or a T cell subset sorted from them (not recorded which). All receptors derive from an adult woman who had mild COVID-19 (a few samples of this study predate the infection). Cell type and time point are not known.

The chain recombines TRBV4-3 with TRBJ2-6, with D hard to call. The CDR3 covers 15 residues. Trimming removed 7 bases from V and 0 bases from J, with 10 bases in between. Per germline, CDR1 LGHNA and CDR2 YSLEER. The CDR3 region is CASTVSLSGANVLTF. The CDR3 DNA sequence: TGCGCCAGCACCGTCAGCCTCTCTGGGGCCAACGTCCTGACTTTC.

This clonotype appeared a few times. This rearrangement joins TRBV7-3 to TRBJ2-1; 10 nucleotides line up with TRBD2. V was pared by 5 bases and J by 5 bases, with 6 bases of the junction left unmatched. The CDR3 is 15 residues long. Germline V gene sequence: CDR1 SGHTA, CDR2 FQGTGA. DNA for the CDR3: TGTGCCAGCAGCGCGAACGGACTAGCGGACAATGAGCAGTTCTTC. Its protein is CASSANGLADNEQFF.

The chain joins TRBV16 to TRBJ2-7; D is unresolved. The CDR3 runs 15 residues. The germline V gene has CDR1 KGHSY and CDR2 FQNENV. Trimming shortened V by 2 bases and J by 2 bases, and 13 bases separated the two germline ends. The CDR3 reads CASSQARAFPYEQYF. CDR3 DNA: TGTGCCAGCAGCCAAGCCCGGGCGTTCCCCTACGAGCAGTACTTC. Drawing the rest from reference TRBV16 and TRBJ2-7, the complete variable domain is GEEVAQTPKHLVRGEGQKAKLYCAPIKGHSYVFWYQQVLKNEFKFLISFQNENVFDETGMPKERFSAKCLPNSPCSLEIQATKLEDSAVYFCASSQARAFPYEQYFGPGTRLTVT.

This clonotype was counted between two and nine times. The gene calls are TRBV6-2 or TRBV6-3 and TRBJ2-3, with a weak D call TRBD2 (6 bases). CDR1 and CDR2 from the germline V gene are MNHEY and SVGEGT. The germline V and J ends were trimmed by 3 bases and 4 bases, with 11 bases remaining between them. The CDR3 runs 14 residues. The CDR3 DNA sequence: TGTGCCAGCAGTTATGAGGGAGGATCAGATACGCAGTATTTT. Translating gives CASSYEGGSDTQYF.

This chain connects TRBV5-1 to TRBJ2-7; no firm D call. V was pared by 1 base and J by 2 bases, with 13 bases between. This CDR3 has 15 residues. CDR1 is SGHRS and CDR2 is YFSETQ in the germline V gene. The CDR3 DNA reads TGCGCCAGCAGCTTGTTAACGGTGGCAGCCTACGAGCAGTACTTC. As protein: CASSLLTVAAYEQYF.

This clonotype has a handful of counts. The V call is TRBV24-1, the J call TRBJ1-5, with 7 bases lining up with TRBD1. Germline V gives CDR1 KGHDR, CDR2 SFDVKD. J lost 3 bases, V lost 9 bases, and 4 bases had no gene match. The CDR3 length is 13 residues. In DNA form, the CDR3 reads TGTGCCACCGGGGGACAGTACAATCAGCCCCAGCATTTT. Translating it yields CATGGQYNQPQHF.

On this clonotype: With a much larger clone just one base away, this may be a read error. V is TRBV4-3 and J is TRBJ2-7; TRBD2 aligns across 7 bases. Germline V gene lookup returns CDR1 LGHNA and CDR2 YSLEER. V was clipped by 5 bases and J by 0 bases; unmatched bases: 7. The CDR3 is 15 residues long. The CDR3 is CASSKKWGGSYEQYF. The CDR3 nucleotides read TGCGCCAGCAGCAAGAAATGGGGGGGCTCCTACGAGCAGTACTTC.

This clonotype was counted between two and nine times. V usage is TRBV6-4 and J usage is TRBJ1-6; D ambiguous. CDR3 length equals 15 residues. The germline CDR1 and CDR2 sequences are MRHNA and SNTAGT. V dropped 5 bases and J dropped 5 bases, with 13 bases sitting between them. The CDR3 spells CASSRTQGDNSPLHF. The DNA for the CDR3 is TGTGCCAGCAGTCGGACTCAAGGCGATAATTCACCCCTCCACTTT.

This clonotype was detected only a few times. This rearrangement joins TRBV7-3 to TRBJ2-3; TRBD1 is a possible D gene (5 bases). V was clipped by 5 bases and J by 1 base, with 16 bases between them. Germline loops: CDR1 SGHTA, CDR2 FQGTGA. This CDR3 has 16 residues. CDR3: CASSPKKTVGTDTQYF. The CDR3 DNA sequence: TGTGCCAGCAGCCCTAAGAAGACAGTGGGCACAGATACGCAGTATTTT.

In its sample, this clonotype was seen once. The chain combines TRBV6-2 or TRBV6-3 with TRBJ1-2; 9 nucleotides align to TRBD1. This CDR3 comprises 15 residues. Germline V gene lookup returns CDR1 MNHEY and CDR2 SVGEGT. V was clipped by 4 bases and J by 5 bases; unmatched bases: 8. The CDR3 loop reads CASSSWTGEAYGYTF. CDR3 coding DNA: TGTGCCAGCAGTTCCTGGACAGGGGAGGCTTATGGCTACACCTTC.

This chain connects TRBV6-1 to TRBJ2-5; 8 nucleotides match TRBD2. With V trimmed by 4 bases and J by 5 bases, 3 bases remained unmatched. This CDR3 comprises 13 residues. Germline V CDR1 and CDR2: MNHNS, SASEGT. The CDR3 loop reads CASSVWTSETQYF. CDR3 in DNA: TGTGCCAGCAGTGTCTGGACTAGCGAGACCCAGTACTTC.